This T cell receptor beta chain emerged from a study of PD-1 blockade in mismatch repair-deficient tumors. Assay used: immunoSEQ multiplex PCR; TCRdb lists only in-frame clones, some missing. The table shows 30,000 to 45,000 clones, with over 80% occurring only once. The CDR3 extends over 15 amino acids. Trimming cost V 3 bases and J 0 bases, with 9 bases left between them. CDR1 MNHEY and CDR2 SVGAGI come from the germline V gene. The chain carries TRBV6-5 and TRBJ1-3, with D hard to call. The TCR sequence derives from an adult with mismatch repair-deficient cancer. This specimen was PBMCs, taken roughly 39 weeks after starting pembrolizumab. As DNA, the CDR3 is TGTGCCAGCAGTTATAATTCAGGCTCTGGAAACACCATATATTTT. Translated, it gives CASSYNSGSGNTIYF.